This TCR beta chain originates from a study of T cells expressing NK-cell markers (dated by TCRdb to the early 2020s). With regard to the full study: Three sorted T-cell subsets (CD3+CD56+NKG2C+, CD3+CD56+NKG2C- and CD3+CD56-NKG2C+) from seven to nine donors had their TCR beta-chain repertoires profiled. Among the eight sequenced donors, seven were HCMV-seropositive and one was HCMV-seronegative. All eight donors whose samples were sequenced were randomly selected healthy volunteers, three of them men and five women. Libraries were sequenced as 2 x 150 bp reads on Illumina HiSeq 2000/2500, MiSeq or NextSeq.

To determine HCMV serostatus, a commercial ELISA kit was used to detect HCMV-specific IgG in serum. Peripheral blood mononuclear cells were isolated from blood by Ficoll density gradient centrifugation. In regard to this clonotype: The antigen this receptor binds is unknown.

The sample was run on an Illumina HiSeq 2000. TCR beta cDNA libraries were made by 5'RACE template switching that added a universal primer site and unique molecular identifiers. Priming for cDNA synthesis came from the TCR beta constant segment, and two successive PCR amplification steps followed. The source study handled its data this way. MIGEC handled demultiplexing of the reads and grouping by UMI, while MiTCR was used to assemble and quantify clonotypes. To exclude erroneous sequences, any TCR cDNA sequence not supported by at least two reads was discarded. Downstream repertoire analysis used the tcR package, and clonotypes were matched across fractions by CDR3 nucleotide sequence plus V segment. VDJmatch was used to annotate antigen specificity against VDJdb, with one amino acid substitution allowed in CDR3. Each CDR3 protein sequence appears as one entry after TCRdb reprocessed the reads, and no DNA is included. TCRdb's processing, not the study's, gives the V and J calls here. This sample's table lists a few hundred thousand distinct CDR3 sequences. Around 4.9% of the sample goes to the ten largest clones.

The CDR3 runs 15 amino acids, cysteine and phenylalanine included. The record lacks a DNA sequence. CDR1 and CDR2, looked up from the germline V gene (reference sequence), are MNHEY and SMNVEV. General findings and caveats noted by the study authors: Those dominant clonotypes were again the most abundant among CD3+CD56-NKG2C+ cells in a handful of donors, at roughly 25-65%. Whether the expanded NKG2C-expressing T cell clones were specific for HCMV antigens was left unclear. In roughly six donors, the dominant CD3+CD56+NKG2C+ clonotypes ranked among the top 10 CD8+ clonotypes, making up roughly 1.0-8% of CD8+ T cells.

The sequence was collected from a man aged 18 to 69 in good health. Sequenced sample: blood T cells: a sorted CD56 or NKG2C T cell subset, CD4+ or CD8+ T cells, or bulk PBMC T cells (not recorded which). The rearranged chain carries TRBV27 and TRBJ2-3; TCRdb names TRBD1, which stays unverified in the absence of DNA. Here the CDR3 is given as CATRDLRTSTDTQYF.